This TCR beta chain was obtained from a study of T cell changes during pregnancy in multiple sclerosis. This clone has just one count. This CDR3 has 15 amino acids. The germline V and J ends were trimmed by 6 bases and 4 bases, with 17 bases remaining between them. In germline, CDR1 is MNHEY, CDR2 SVGAGI. TCRdb's copy holds only in-frame clones and misses some; the assay was immunoSEQ multiplex PCR. The sample yields 70,000 to 100,000 clones, 80% to 95% seen once. V and J are TRBV6-5 and TRBJ2-3, with D perhaps matching TRBD2 (6 bases). This clonotype was obtained from a female donor with multiple sclerosis, enrolled in a pregnancy study. The sample consisted of peripheral blood, taken in the first trimester of pregnancy. CDR3 loop: CASSLSGPSPDTQYF. The CDR3 DNA follows: TGTGCCAGCAGCCTTAGCGGCCCGTCCCCAGATACGCAGTATTTT.